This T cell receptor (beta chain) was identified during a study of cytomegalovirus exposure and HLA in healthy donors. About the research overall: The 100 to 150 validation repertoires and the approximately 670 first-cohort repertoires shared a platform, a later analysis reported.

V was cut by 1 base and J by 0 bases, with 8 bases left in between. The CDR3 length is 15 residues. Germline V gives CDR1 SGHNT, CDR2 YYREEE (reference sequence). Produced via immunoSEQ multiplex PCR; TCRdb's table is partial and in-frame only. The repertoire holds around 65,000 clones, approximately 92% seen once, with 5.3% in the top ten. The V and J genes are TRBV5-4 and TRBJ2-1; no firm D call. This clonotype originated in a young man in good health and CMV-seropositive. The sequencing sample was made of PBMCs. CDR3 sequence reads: CASSLTESSYNEQFF. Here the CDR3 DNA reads TGTGCCAGCAGCTTGACAGAGAGCTCCTACAATGAGCAGTTCTTC.